The source of this TCR beta chain is a study of Ad26.COV2.S vaccination and SARS-CoV-2 variants (dated by TCRdb to the early 2020s). About the full investigation: Vaccine-arm donors came from COV1001, a multicentre, randomized, double-blind, placebo-controlled phase I-IIa trial of Ad26.COV2.S in healthy adults. A total of 32 samples were included in the TCR-sequenced set, comprising some 20 Ad26.COV2.S vaccine recipients, 5 placebo recipients and 8 SARS-CoV-2 convalescent individuals. Participants in the trial were split at random into five groups of five each, receiving low-dose or high-dose Ad26.COV2.S once or twice, or else placebo on both occasions. Ad26.COV2.S was given intramuscularly at 5x10^10 or 1x10^11 viral particles, as a single shot or as two shots 56 days apart. Throughout the experiments and outcome assessment, investigators stayed blinded to trial group allocation. TCRbeta repertoire sequencing was used to assess the specificity and breadth of SARS-CoV-2-reactive T cell receptors after Ad26.COV2.S vaccination. Points the paper makes about the study in general: The study was not powered to compare responses between vaccine doses or regimens. After vaccination, substantial breadth of spike-specific CD8+ and CD4+ T cell responses was reported. Higher spike-specific TCR breadth was observed in Ad26.COV2.S recipients than in placebo recipients (P = 0.0014). According to the authors, total T cell responses may have been underestimated by the TCR breadth and depth analyses. Vaccine and placebo recipients had similar non-spike TCR breadth, a finding consistent with the vaccine containing only spike.

This clone was detected only a few times. The antigen it binds to is not known. The input lacks base qualities; no much larger clone sits a single base away. Trimmed from V: 2 bases; trimmed from J: 7 bases; junction bases lacking a gene match: 4. The CDR3 starts with the cysteine, ends with the phenylalanine, and has 13 residues. Only CDR3 DNA remains: 39 bases, in frame from the first base. CDR1 and CDR2 are read off the germline V gene as MDHEN and SYDVKM. The immunoSEQ Assay was used to sequence TCRbeta CDR3 regions. After extraction, genomic DNA underwent amplification by bias-controlled multiplex PCR, followed by high-throughput sequencing. The original pipeline was this. Collapsing and filtering of sequences were performed to quantify the absolute abundance of each unique TCRbeta CDR3 region. Usable DNA was measured by amplifying reference genes present in all nucleated cells, and TCRbeta template counts were normalized to that usable DNA to estimate T cell fraction. Repertoire TCRs were annotated as SARS-CoV-2-specific when V gene, CDR3 amino acid sequence and J gene were exactly matched to a known reactive TCR set. MIRA supplied the reference SARS-CoV-2 TCR set, which was filtered for enrichment in COVID-19-positive ImmuneCODE repertoires so that public or cross-reactive TCRs were removed. Drawing on the MIRA antigens, annotated TCRs were analysed further at the level of specific ORF or position within ORF. Breadth was defined as the number of annotated unique rearrangements divided by the total number of unique productive rearrangements, and depth was defined as the summed frequency of the annotated unique rearrangements. Two-sided Wilcoxon rank-sum tests were used to compare TCR breadth between groups. TCRdb holds this immuneACCESS table with in-frame rearrangements only. Some clones are missing; in checked studies, unresolved V genes explain under half, and the rest has no known cause. V, J and clone size derive from that table, while D and trimming were established from the DNA sequence. The sample table records roughly 420,000 clones; approximately 88% of these occur just once. Of the sample, 3.6% falls within the top ten clones.

This specimen's treatment or condition label, interpreted: 15 to 20 received Ad26.COV2.S at low or high dose, single or two shots; roughly 5 received placebo; per-sample allocation not given. For vaccine and placebo recipients, repertoires were sequenced using samples collected on day 63 after the first injection. Cohort 1b enrolled some 25 adults aged 18-55 years at a single site in Boston, USA, between 29 July and 7 August 2020. Ad26.COV2.S was a replication-incompetent adenovirus type 26 vector that expressed a prefusion-stabilized SARS-CoV-2 spike protein derived from the original Wuhan strain.

Recombination connected TRBV28 to TRBJ2-7; 8 bases in the junction line up with TRBD1. The sequence was obtained from a person aged 18-65 years who received the Ad26.COV2.S COVID-19 vaccine or a placebo. Sample: peripheral blood, taken in a trial of Ad26.COV2.S vaccine versus placebo. Here the CDR3 is given as CASSLMTGEEQYF. The sequence in DNA is TGTGCCAGCAGTTTAATGACAGGGGAAGAGCAGTACTTC.